Sequencing of this TCR beta chain was carried out in a study of T-cell reconstitution after alpha-beta-depleted transplantation in children. V lost 4 bases to trimming and J lost 3 bases, with 17 bases between them. The CDR3 totals 15 residues. Germline V gene lookup returns CDR1 SGHDT and CDR2 YYEEEE. During its preparation, the TCRbeta library received unique molecular identifiers. TCRdb reprocessed the PCR reads via MiXCR and lists one record per CDR3 protein. In the table there are about 200,000 distinct CDR3 sequences, 13% to 15% of which are singletons. This clonotype has at least ten counts. This clonotype was obtained from a human donor who donated a stem cell graft to a child with acute lymphoblastic leukemia. This chain uses TRBV5-6 with TRBJ2-7, with D perhaps matching TRBD2 (6 bases). The sample here was PBMCs from the stem cell graft donor, taken from the stem cell graft. In DNA form, the CDR3 reads TGTGCCAGCAGCATACTTGCGGGGTCCTACTACGAGCAGTACTTC. Translating gives CASSILAGSYYEQYF.